A single sample is the source of the 15 T cell receptor beta chains below, sequenced in a study of early T cells in non-severe SARS-CoV-2 infection. MiXCR was run by TCRdb on the 5' RACE reads, yielding one entry per CDR3 protein. The table shows roughly 24,000 distinct CDR3 sequences, with 3% to 4.5% occurring only once. The sequenced sample was whole blood. These receptors were collected from an adult who was a healthcare worker with PCR-confirmed SARS-CoV-2 infection or an uninfected control (not recorded which).

This clonotype was seen ten or more times. CDR3: CASSGQPLGSTIYF. The CDR3 DNA reads as TGCGCCAGCAGCGGACAGCCCCTGGGGAGCACCATATATTTT. The V and J genes are TRBV10-2 and TRBJ1-3; D is perhaps TRBD1 (6 bases). Germline CDR1 is WSHSY and CDR2 is SAAADI. V was cut by 6 bases and J by 9 bases, with 18 bases left in between. This CDR3 contains 14 residues.

The rearrangement uses TRBV3-1 and TRBJ2-2, with D possibly matching TRBD2 (5 bases). V lost 1 base and J 5 bases, leaving 8 bases between the germline ends. Germline CDR1 LGHDT, CDR2 YNNKEL (reference sequence). This CDR3 has 14 amino acids. The CDR3 loop is CASSQVDFTGELFF. CDR3 sequence (DNA): TGTGCCAGCAGCCAAGTGGACTTTACCGGGGAGCTGTTTTTT. The whole variable domain, filled in from reference TRBV3-1 and TRBJ2-2, reads DTAVSQTPKYLVTQMGNDKSIKCEQNLGHDTMYWYKQDSKKFLKIMFSYNNKELIINETVPNRFSPKSPDKAHLNLHINSLELGDSAVYFCASSQVDFTGELFFGEGSRLTVL.

Many counts were recorded for this clonotype. The chain uses TRBV9 and TRBJ1-4, with D hard to call. The germline V gene encodes CDR1 SGDLS and CDR2 YYNGEE. There are 15 residues in the CDR3. Trimming shortened V by 4 bases and J by 5 bases, and 15 bases separated the two germline ends. The CDR3 here is CASSPRLGMNEKLFF. As DNA, the CDR3 is TGTGCCAGCAGCCCCCGGTTGGGGATGAATGAAAAACTGTTTTTT.

This rearrangement joins TRBV5-1 to TRBJ2-2; 7 positions match TRBD1. Looked up from germline, CDR1 is SGHRS and CDR2 is YFSETQ. The V and J ends lost 3 bases and 2 bases, in that order; junction bases with no gene match: 4. The CDR3 consists of 15 residues. In DNA, the CDR3 is TGCGCCAGCAGCTCGGGACAGCGTAACACCGGGGAGCTGTTTTTT. This encodes CASSSGQRNTGELFF.

This clonotype is classed as medium-sized (0.01 to 0.1%). V usage is TRBV29-1 and J usage is TRBJ2-7; tentatively, D is TRBD1 (6 bases). Trimming cost V 7 bases and J 3 bases, with 13 bases left between them. Germline V lookup: CDR1 SQVTM, CDR2 ANQGSEA. CDR3 size: 12 residues. The chain's CDR3 is CSARQAHYEQYF. Here the CDR3 DNA reads TGCAGCGCCCGACAGGCCCACTACGAGCAGTACTTC.

This clonotype was counted many times. The chain recombines TRBV4-1 with TRBJ1-2, with D possibly TRBD1 on 5 matching bases. Germline V gene data show CDR1 as MGHRA and CDR2 as YSYEKL. V lost 1 base and J 4 bases, leaving 13 bases between the germline ends. This CDR3 spans 15 amino acids. The CDR3 DNA follows: TGCGCCAGCAGCCAAGTGTTGGACACCTTCTATGGCTACACCTTC. Translation gives CASSQVLDTFYGYTF.

In this sample, this clonotype turned up many times. This sequence joins TRBV7-6 and TRBJ1-1, with a possible D match to TRBD1 (5 bases). The CDR3 has 15 amino acids. Trimming stripped 5 bases from V and 6 bases from J, with 19 bases between. Per the germline V gene, CDR1 is SGHVS and CDR2 is FNYEAQ. The DNA for the CDR3 is TGTGCCAGCAGCCCGGGACTGGGGAATAGGGCTGAAGCTTTCTTT. Protein: CASSPGLGNRAEAFF.

This chain uses TRBV9 with TRBJ1-6; no clear D gene. This CDR3 contains 12 residues. Germline V CDR1 and CDR2: SGDLS, YYNGEE. The V gene lost 4 bases and the J gene lost 7 bases, with 6 bases spanning the gap. The CDR3 bases are TGTGCCAGCAGCACATGGAATTCACCCCTCCACTTT. It translates to CASSTWNSPLHF.

This clonotype was counted at least ten times. The J gene is TRBJ2-4, the V gene TRBV27; D is uncertain. The germline gives CDR1 MNHEY, CDR2 SMNVEV (reference sequence). This CDR3 is built from 13 residues. V was pared by 2 bases and J by 7 bases, with 9 bases between. The CDR3 DNA is TGTGCCAGCAGTTTACACGAGGTGAACATTCAGTACTTC. Translating it yields CASSLHEVNIQYF.

This clonotype was observed at least ten times. V and J are TRBV24-1 and TRBJ2-1, with 8 bases aligning to TRBD1. Trimming cost V 3 bases and J 8 bases; bases outside gene matches: 8. Germline loops: CDR1 KGHDR, CDR2 SFDVKD. The CDR3 has 15 residues. CDR3 nucleotides: TGTGCCACCAGTGATCTGGAGCAGGGGGCCTATGAGCAGTTCTTC. Translation gives CATSDLEQGAYEQFF.

This clonotype was observed many times. The V and J genes are TRBV19 and TRBJ2-1, with 7 bases aligning to TRBD2. This CDR3 comprises 16 residues. V was pared by 6 bases and J by 0 bases, with 8 bases of the junction left unmatched. Germline V gives CDR1 LNHDA, CDR2 SQIVND (reference sequence). This CDR3 is CASRTGLAASYNEQFF. CDR3 nucleotide sequence: TGTGCCAGTAGGACCGGGCTAGCGGCCTCCTACAATGAGCAGTTCTTC.

The chain carries TRBV5-1 and TRBJ2-3; tentative D call: TRBD2 (5 bases). Looked up from germline, CDR1 is SGHRS and CDR2 is YFSETQ. Trimming removed 7 bases from V and 5 bases from J, with 17 bases in between. The CDR3 runs to 14 residues. The CDR3: CASRPGREGDTQYF. The CDR3 nucleotides are TGCGCCAGCCGACCGGGAAGAGAGGGAGATACGCAGTATTTT.

This clonotype showed up many times. CDR3 residues: CSVTGLGTVMNTEAFF. The DNA for the CDR3 is TGCAGCGTCACCGGGTTAGGTACAGTCATGAACACTGAAGCTTTCTTT. This chain connects TRBV29-1 to TRBJ1-1; D unresolved. V was pared by 6 bases and J by 0 bases, with 20 bases between. This CDR3 has 16 residues. CDR1 and CDR2 from the germline V gene are SQVTM and ANQGSEA. The full variable domain, completed using reference TRBV29-1 and TRBJ1-1, is SAVISQKPSRDICQRGTSLTIQCQVDSQVTMMFWYRQQPGQSLTLIATANQGSEATYESGFVIDKFPISRPNLTFSTLTVSNMSPEDSSIYLCSVTGLGTVMNTEAFFGQGTRLTVV.

The rearrangement joins TRBV7-3 to TRBJ2-3; D gene uncertain. The ends were cut back, 6 bases at V and 2 bases at J, with 12 bases in the middle. CDR3 length equals 14 residues. Germline V lookup: CDR1 SGHTA, CDR2 FQGTGA. The CDR3 here is CASSLGMNTDTQYF. CDR3 DNA: TGTGCCAGCAGTTTAGGGATGAACACAGATACGCAGTATTTT.

This clonotype came up many times. The gene calls are TRBV27 and TRBJ2-6, with D perhaps TRBD1 (6 bases). This CDR3 comprises 18 residues. Germline V gene sequence: CDR1 MNHEY, CDR2 SMNVEV (reference sequence). Between the trimmed V and J ends, which lost 3 bases and 2 bases, there was a span of 17 bases. CDR3 in amino acids: CASSLLKTGTPGANVLTF. The CDR3 coding sequence is TGTGCCAGCAGTTTGTTGAAGACAGGAACCCCTGGGGCCAACGTCCTGACTTTC.